Listed below are T cell receptor beta chains from one sample, sequenced in a study of regulatory and conventional T cells in RAG deficiency. Generated by immunoSEQ multiplex PCR, the TCRdb table keeps only in-frame clones and is missing some. The sample holds 9,500 to 15,000 clones; roughly 95% are singletons and the top ten take approximately 1.3%. These sequences were also reported in another study, on regulatory T cells.

The sample taken for sequencing was CD127- CD25+ CD4+ Tregs sorted from blood. These receptors all come from a human donor in good health. CDR3s include the opening cysteine and the closing phenylalanine or tryptophan. The order of the fields is D gene, J gene, clone size, V gene, CDR3 protein, CDR3 DNA. The D gene is left open where the match is weak. Clone size, where shown, is once, few, many, or a class for clones that have expanded.

>NA|TRBJ1-6|NA|TRBV5-1
CASSLGQRYNSPLHF
TGCGCCAGCAGCTTGGGACAGCGATATAATTCACCCCTCCACTTT
>TRBD2|TRBJ2-5|NA|TRBV6-1
CASSARLAGSIGEAQYF
TGTGCCAGCAGTGCCCGGCTAGCGGGTTCTATTGGAGAGGCCCAGTACTTC
>NA|TRBJ2-7|NA|TRBV7-8
CASSRAGTGTGEQYF
TGTGCCAGCAGCCGAGCCGGGACCGGGACTGGCGAGCAGTACTTC
>NA|TRBJ2-3|NA|TRBV6-1
CASSEYRLGADTQYF
TGTGCCAGCAGTGAATACAGGCTAGGTGCAGATACGCAGTATTTT
>NA|TRBJ1-4|NA|TRBV5-1
CASSLQGLVTNEKLFF
TGCGCCAGCAGCTTGCAGGGTTTAGTAACTAATGAAAAACTGTTTTTT
>NA|TRBJ1-5|NA|TRBV19
CASKTPGGAQHF
TGTGCCAGTAAGACACCGGGGGGGGCCCAGCATTTT
>TRBD2|TRBJ2-3|NA|TRBV7-3
CASSELAGAADTQYF
TGTGCCAGCAGCGAACTAGCGGGGGCTGCAGATACGCAGTATTTT
>NA|TRBJ1-6|NA|TRBV9
CASSVAGQNSPLHF
TGTGCCAGCAGCGTAGCTGGACAAAATTCACCCCTCCACTTT
>NA|TRBJ2-1|NA|TRBV7-9
CASTSGAPYNEQFF
TGTGCCAGCACCTCAGGGGCCCCCTACAATGAGCAGTTCTTC
>NA|TRBJ2-7|NA|TRBV5-1
CASSLEAHEQYF
TGCGCCAGCAGCTTGGAAGCGCACGAGCAGTACTTC
>NA|TRBJ2-1|NA|TRBV5-1
CASSPGLYNEQFF
TGCGCCAGCAGCCCCGGACTTTACAATGAGCAGTTCTTC
>NA|TRBJ2-7|NA|TRBV27
CASRAGQISYEQYF
TGTGCCAGCAGAGCCGGACAGATCTCCTACGAGCAGTACTTC
>NA|TRBJ2-7|NA|TRBV10-3
CATTSLDRTYEQYF
TGTGCCACCACCTCTCTCGACAGGACCTACGAGCAGTACTTC
>TRBD1|TRBJ1-2|NA|TRBV18
CASSPNVVKSWDRGPGYTF
TGTGCCAGCTCACCAAACGTAGTGAAGAGTTGGGACAGGGGGCCGGGCTACACCTTC
>NA|TRBJ2-1|NA|TRBV7-2
CASSPRTTVNEQFF
TGTGCCAGCAGCCCCCGGACTACAGTCAATGAGCAGTTCTTC
>TRBD2|TRBJ2-1|NA|TRBV5-1
CASSGWTGGQFLSNEQFF
TGCGCCAGCAGCGGCTGGACGGGGGGGCAATTTTTATCAAATGAGCAGTTCTTC
>NA|TRBJ1-2|NA|TRBV2
CASVGENYGYTF
TGTGCCAGTGTTGGGGAGAACTATGGCTACACCTTC
>TRBD1|TRBJ2-7|NA|TRBV6-5
CASSLGQGRTYEQYF
TGTGCCAGCAGTTTGGGACAGGGGAGAACCTACGAGCAGTACTTC
>NA|TRBJ2-7|once|TRBV14
CASSLLYEQYF
TGTGCCAGCAGCCTACTATACGAGCAGTACTTC
>NA|TRBJ1-2|NA|TRBV27
CASSPWGSGEGYTF
TGTGCCAGCAGTCCCTGGGGCTCAGGGGAAGGCTACACCTTC
>TRBD1|TRBJ2-6|once|TRBV9
CASSVGGQSLSGANVLTF
TGTGCCAGCAGCGTAGGGGGACAGAGCCTCTCTGGGGCCAACGTCCTGACTTTC
>TRBD2|TRBJ2-7|NA|TRBV28
CASSPLGGGAYEQYF
TGTGCCAGCAGTCCCCTGGGCGGGGGGGCCTACGAGCAGTACTTC
>TRBD1|TRBJ2-7|NA|TRBV19
CASSTGQGSYEQYF
TGTGCCAGTAGTACCGGACAGGGCTCCTACGAGCAGTACTTC
>TRBD1|TRBJ1-4|NA|TRBV6-4
CASSDPGCGTGGNNEKLFF
TGTGCCAGCAGTGACCCGGGGTGTGGGACAGGGGGCAATAATGAAAAACTGTTTTTT
>TRBD1|TRBJ1-1|once|TRBV5-1
CASSSQGAGGTEAFF
TGCGCCAGCAGCTCACAGGGGGCTGGGGGCACTGAAGCTTTCTTT
>NA|TRBJ2-3|NA|TRBV15
CATSRESRGTQYF
TGTGCCACCAGCAGAGAGTCCCGGGGTACGCAGTATTTT
>TRBD1|TRBJ2-7|NA|TRBV9
CASSFRTGPTYEQYF
TGTGCCAGCAGCTTCCGGACAGGACCCACCTACGAGCAGTACTTC
>TRBD1|TRBJ1-2|NA|TRBV6-5
CASTQSTGAGYTF
TGTGCCAGCACCCAATCGACAGGGGCTGGCTACACCTTC
>NA|TRBJ1-1|NA|TRBV7-9
CAIRLLRNTEAFF
TGTGCCATACGTTTACTGAGGAACACTGAAGCTTTCTTT
>TRBD2|TRBJ2-1|NA|TRBV15
CATSRWVSGGPGNEQFF
TGTGCCACCAGCAGATGGGTTAGCGGGGGGCCAGGCAATGAGCAGTTCTTC
>TRBD1|TRBJ2-1|NA|TRBV9
CASSDRTGWNNEQFF
TGTGCCAGCAGCGACCGGACAGGTTGGAACAATGAGCAGTTCTTC
>TRBD1|TRBJ2-7|NA|TRBV7-9
CASSLMRQGPDEQYF
TGTGCCAGCAGCTTAATGCGACAGGGGCCAGACGAGCAGTACTTC
>TRBD1|TRBJ1-6|NA|TRBV7-9
CASRAGTGTYNSPLHF
TGTGCCAGCAGGGCCGGGACAGGGACCTATAATTCACCCCTCCACTTT
>NA|TRBJ1-6|NA|TRBV27
CASSLLQYNSPLHF
TGTGCCAGCAGTTTGTTACAATATAATTCCCCCCTCCACTTT
>NA|TRBJ2-7|NA|TRBV7-9
CASSLVPPGWEQYF
TGTGCCAGCAGCTTAGTACCTCCAGGGTGGGAGCAGTACTTC
>TRBD2|TRBJ2-3|NA|TRBV18
CASSPRGLAGSTDTQYF
TGTGCCAGCTCACCACGGGGACTAGCGGGGAGTACAGATACGCAGTATTTT
>TRBD1|TRBJ2-7|NA|TRBV2
CASSAQGAGYEQYF
TGTGCCAGCAGTGCTCAGGGGGCAGGCTACGAGCAGTACTTC
>NA|TRBJ1-2|NA|TRBV7-9
CASSLGGGSYGYTF
TGTGCCAGCAGCTTAGGGGGGGGCAGCTATGGCTACACCTTC
>TRBD1|TRBJ1-2|NA|TRBV9
CASSTGGMWDGYTF
TGTGCCAGCAGTACAGGGGGCATGTGGGATGGCTACACCTTC
>NA|TRBJ1-4|NA|TRBV2
CASRPQVVEKLFF
TGTGCCAGCAGGCCCCAGGTGGTCGAAAAACTGTTTTTT
>NA|TRBJ2-7|NA|TRBV11-1
CASSIPGTPYEQYF
TGTGCCAGCAGCATCCCGGGAACCCCCTACGAGCAGTACTTC
>NA|TRBJ1-5|NA|TRBV2
CASSAGTQSNQPQHF
TGTGCCAGCAGTGCCGGGACTCAAAGCAATCAGCCCCAGCATTTT
>TRBD1|TRBJ1-1|few|TRBV6-6
CASSYGRGDTEAFF
TGTGCCAGCAGTTACGGCAGGGGGGACACTGAAGCTTTCTTT
>TRBD1|TRBJ1-3|NA|TRBV9
CASSAEVRDRNGNTIYF
TGTGCCAGCAGCGCCGAAGTCCGGGACAGAAATGGAAACACCATATATTTT
>NA|TRBJ2-7|NA|TRBV25-1
CASSEYRTPNHQEQYF
TGTGCCAGCAGTGAATATCGAACACCCAACCATCAAGAGCAGTACTTC
>NA|TRBJ1-1|NA|TRBV19
CASSHRKGDFEAFF
TGTGCCAGTAGTCATCGAAAGGGGGATTTTGAAGCTTTCTTT
>TRBD1|TRBJ1-5|NA|TRBV19
CASRGTGGNQPQHF
TGTGCCAGTCGCGGGACAGGGGGCAATCAGCCCCAGCATTTT